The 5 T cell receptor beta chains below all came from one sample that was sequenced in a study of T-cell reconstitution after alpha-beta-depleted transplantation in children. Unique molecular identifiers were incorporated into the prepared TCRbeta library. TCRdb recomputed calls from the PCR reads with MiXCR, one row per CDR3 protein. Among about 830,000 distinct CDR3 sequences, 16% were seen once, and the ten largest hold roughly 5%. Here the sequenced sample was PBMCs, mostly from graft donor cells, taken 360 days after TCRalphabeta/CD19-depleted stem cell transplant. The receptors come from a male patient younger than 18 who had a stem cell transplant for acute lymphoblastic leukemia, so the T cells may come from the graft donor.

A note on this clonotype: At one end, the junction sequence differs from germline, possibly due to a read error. Here the CDR3 DNA reads TGCGCCAGCAGCTTCTCCCTAGGTCGAGAGGGTTTC. Protein sequence: CASSFSLGREGF. This sequence joins TRBV5-1 and TRBJ2-7; a weak D match, TRBD2 (5 bases). The CDR3 consists of 12 residues. Germline V CDR1 and CDR2: SGHRS, YFSETQ.

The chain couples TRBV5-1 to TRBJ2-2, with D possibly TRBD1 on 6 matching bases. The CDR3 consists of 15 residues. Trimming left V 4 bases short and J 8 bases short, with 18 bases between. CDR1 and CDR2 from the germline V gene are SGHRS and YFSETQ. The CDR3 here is CASSRGTALGGELFF. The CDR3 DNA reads TGCGCCAGCAGCAGGGGGACGGCGCTCGGTGGGGAGCTGTTTTTT.

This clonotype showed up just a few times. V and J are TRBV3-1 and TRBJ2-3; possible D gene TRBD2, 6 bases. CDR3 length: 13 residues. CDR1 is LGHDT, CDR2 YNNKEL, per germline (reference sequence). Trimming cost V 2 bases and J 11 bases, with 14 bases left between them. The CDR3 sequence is CASSQRGLFMQYF. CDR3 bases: TGTGCCAGCAGCCAACGGGGACTCTTCATGCAGTATTTT.

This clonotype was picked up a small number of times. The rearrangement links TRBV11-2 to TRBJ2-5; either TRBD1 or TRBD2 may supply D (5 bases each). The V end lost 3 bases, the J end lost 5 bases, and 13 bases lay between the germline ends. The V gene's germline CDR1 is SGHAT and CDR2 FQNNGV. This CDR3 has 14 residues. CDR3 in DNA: TGTGCCAGCAGCTTTGGTCGGGGCCGTGAGACCCAGTACTTC. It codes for CASSFGRGRETQYF.

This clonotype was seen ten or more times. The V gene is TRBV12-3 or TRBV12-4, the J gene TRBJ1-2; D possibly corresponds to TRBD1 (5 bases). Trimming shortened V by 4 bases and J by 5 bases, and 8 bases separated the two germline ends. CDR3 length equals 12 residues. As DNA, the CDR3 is TGTGCCAGCAGTTCGCAGGGTTATGGCTACACCTTC. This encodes CASSSQGYGYTF.